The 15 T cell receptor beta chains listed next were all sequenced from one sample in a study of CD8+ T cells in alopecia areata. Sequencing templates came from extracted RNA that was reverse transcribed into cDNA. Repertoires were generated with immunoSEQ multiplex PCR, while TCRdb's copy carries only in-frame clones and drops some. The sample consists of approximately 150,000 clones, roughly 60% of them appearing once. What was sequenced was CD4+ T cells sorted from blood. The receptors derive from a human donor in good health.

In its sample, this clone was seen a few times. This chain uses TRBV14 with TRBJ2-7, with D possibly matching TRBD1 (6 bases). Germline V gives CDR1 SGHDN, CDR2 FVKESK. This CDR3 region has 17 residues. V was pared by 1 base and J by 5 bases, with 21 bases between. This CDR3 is CASSQAFSIQGGDEQYF. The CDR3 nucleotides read TGTGCCAGCAGCCAAGCTTTTAGTATACAGGGCGGCGACGAGCAGTACTTC. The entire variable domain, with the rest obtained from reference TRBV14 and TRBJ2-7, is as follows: EAGVTQFPSHSVIEKGQTVTLRCDPISGHDNLYWYRRVMGKEIKFLLHFVKESKQDESGMPNNRFLAERTGGTYSTLKVQPAELEDSGVYFCASSQAFSIQGGDEQYFGPGTRLTVT.

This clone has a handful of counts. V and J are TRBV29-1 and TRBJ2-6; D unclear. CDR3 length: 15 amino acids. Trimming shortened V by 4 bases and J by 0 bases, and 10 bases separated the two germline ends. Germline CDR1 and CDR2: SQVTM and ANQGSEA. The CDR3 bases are TGCAGCGTTGGGTCCCTACCCTCTGGGGCCAACGTCCTGACTTTC. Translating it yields CSVGSLPSGANVLTF.

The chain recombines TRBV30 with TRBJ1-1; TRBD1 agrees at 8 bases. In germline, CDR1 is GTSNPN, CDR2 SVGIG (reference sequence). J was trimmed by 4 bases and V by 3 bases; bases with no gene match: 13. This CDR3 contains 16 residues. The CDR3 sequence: CAWSRWGDRRGTEAFF. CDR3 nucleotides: TGTGCCTGGAGCCGATGGGGGGACAGGAGAGGCACTGAAGCTTTCTTT.

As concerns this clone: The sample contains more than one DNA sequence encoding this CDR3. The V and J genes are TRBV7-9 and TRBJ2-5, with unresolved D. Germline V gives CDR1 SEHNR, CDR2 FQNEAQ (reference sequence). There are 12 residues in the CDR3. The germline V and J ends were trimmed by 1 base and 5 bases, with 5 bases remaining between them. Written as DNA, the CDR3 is TGTGCCAGCAGCTTAGTGTTGGAGACCCAGTACTTC. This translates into CASSLVLETQYF.

The CDR3 DNA is TGTGCCAGCAGCCCCGCCGGGGGACAGTCTTCCTATGGCTACACCTTC. It yields the protein CASSPAGGQSSYGYTF. The rearrangement joins TRBV7-3 to TRBJ1-2, with 7 bases lining up with TRBD1. Looked up from germline, CDR1 is SGHTA and CDR2 is FQGTGA. The CDR3 is 16 amino acids. Trimming took 5 bases from V and 4 from J; bases not matched to a gene: 13.

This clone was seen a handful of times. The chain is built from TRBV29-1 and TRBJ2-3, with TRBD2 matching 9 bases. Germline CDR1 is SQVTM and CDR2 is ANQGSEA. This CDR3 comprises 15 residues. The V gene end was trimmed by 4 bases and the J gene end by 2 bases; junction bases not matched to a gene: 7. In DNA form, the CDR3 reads TGCAGCGTTGCCCTAGCGGGGCTTACCACAGATACGCAGTATTTT. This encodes CSVALAGLTTDTQYF.

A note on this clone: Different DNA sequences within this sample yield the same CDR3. The CDR3 loop reads CASSLEETQYF. The CDR3 coding sequence is TGCGCCAGCAGCTTGGAAGAGACCCAGTACTTC. The gene calls are TRBV5-1 and TRBJ2-5; D not certain. Germline values: CDR1 SGHRS, CDR2 YFSETQ. Between the trimmed V and J ends, which lost 0 bases and 3 bases, there was a span of 0 bases. The CDR3 runs 11 residues.

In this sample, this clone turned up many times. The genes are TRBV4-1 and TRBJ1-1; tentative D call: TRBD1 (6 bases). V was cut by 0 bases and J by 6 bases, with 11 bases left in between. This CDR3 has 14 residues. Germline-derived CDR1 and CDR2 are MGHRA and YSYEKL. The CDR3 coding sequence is TGCGCCAGCAGCCAAGATAGGGACATACCTGAAGCTTTCTTT. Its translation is CASSQDRDIPEAFF.

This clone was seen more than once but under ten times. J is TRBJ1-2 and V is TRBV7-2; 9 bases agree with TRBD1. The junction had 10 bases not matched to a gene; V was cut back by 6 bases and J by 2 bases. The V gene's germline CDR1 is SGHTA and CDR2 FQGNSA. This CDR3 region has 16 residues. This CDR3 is CASRRRTGGGNYGYTF. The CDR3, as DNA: TGTGCCAGCAGACGGAGAACAGGGGGCGGCAACTATGGCTACACCTTC. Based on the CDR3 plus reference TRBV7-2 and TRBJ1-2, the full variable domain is GAGVSQSPSNKVTEKGKDVELRCDPISGHTALYWYRQSLGQGLEFLIYFQGNSAPDKSGLPSDRFSAERTGGSVSTLTIQRTQQEDSAVYLCASRRRTGGGNYGYTFGSGTRLTVV.

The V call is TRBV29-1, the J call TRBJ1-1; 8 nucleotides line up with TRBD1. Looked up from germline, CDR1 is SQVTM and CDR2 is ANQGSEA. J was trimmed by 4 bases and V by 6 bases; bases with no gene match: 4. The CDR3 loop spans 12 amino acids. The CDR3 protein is CSVLGQGTEAFF. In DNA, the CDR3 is TGCAGCGTCCTCGGACAGGGCACTGAAGCTTTCTTT.

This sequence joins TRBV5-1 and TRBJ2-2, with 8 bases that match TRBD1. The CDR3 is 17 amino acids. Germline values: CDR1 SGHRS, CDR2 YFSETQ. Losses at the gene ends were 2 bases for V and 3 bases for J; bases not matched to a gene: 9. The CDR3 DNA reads TGCGCCAGCAGCTTTTCACCCGGGACAGGTTACACCGGGGAGCTGTTTTTT. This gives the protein CASSFSPGTGYTGELFF.

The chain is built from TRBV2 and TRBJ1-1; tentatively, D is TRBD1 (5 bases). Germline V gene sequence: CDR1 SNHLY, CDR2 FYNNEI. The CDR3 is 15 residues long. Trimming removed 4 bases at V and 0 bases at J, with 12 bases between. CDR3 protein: CASSVTAGLNTEAFF. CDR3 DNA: TGTGCCAGCAGTGTCACAGCAGGGCTGAACACTGAAGCTTTCTTT.

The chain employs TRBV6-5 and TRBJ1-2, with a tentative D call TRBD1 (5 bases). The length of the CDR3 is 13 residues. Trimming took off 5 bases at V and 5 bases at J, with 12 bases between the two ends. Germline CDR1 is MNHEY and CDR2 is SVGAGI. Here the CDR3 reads CASSGKGLYGYTF. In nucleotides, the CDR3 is TGTGCCAGCAGTGGAAAGGGACTTTATGGCTACACCTTC.

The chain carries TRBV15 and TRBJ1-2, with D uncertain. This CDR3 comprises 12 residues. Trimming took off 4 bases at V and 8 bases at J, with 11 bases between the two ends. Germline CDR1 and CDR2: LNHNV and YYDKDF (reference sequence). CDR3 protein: CATSIGSRGYTF. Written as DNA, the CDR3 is TGTGCCACCAGCATTGGGTCCCGGGGCTACACCTTC. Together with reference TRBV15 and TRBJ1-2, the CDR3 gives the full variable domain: DAMVIQNPRYQVTQFGKPVTLSCSQTLNHNVMYWYQQKSSQAPKLLFHYYDKDFNNEADTPDNFQSRRPNTSFCFLDIRSPGLGDTAMYLCATSIGSRGYTFGSGTRLTVV.

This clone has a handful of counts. The CDR3 region has the DNA TGTGCCATCAGTGAACCGGGGGAGGGAAATACAGATACGCAGTATTTT. Its protein product is CAISEPGEGNTDTQYF. The V and J genes are TRBV10-3 and TRBJ2-3; 7 bases are a match to TRBD2. V lost 3 bases to trimming and J lost 3 bases; unmatched junction nucleotides: 9. This CDR3 spans 16 amino acids. Germline CDR1 and CDR2: ENHRY and SYGVKD.